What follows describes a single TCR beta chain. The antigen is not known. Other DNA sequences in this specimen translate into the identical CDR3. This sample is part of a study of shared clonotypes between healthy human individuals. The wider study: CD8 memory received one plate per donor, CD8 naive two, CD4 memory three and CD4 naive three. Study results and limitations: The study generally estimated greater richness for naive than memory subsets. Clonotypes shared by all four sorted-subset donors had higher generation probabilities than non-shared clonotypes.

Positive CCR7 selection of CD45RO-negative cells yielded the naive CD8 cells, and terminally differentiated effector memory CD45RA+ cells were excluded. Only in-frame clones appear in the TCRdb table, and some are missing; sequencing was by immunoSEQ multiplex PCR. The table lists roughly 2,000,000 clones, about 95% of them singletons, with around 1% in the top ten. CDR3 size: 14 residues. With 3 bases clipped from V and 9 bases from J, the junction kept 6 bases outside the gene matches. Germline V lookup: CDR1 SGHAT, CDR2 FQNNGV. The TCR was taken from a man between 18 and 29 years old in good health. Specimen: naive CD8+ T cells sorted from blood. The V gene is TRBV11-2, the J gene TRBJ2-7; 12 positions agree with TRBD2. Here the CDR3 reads CASSLTSGSVGQYF. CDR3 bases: TGTGCCAGCAGCTTGACTAGCGGGAGTGTGGGGCAGTACTTC.